The rows below give T cell receptor beta chains drawn from one sample of a study of cytomegalovirus exposure and HLA in healthy donors. The table came from immunoSEQ multiplex PCR; TCRdb's copy has only in-frame clones and leaves some out. Seen here are roughly 200,000 clones, under 85% observed once, and the top ten hold around 1.5%. Input material: PBMCs. The receptors stem from a man between 45 and 60 years old in good health and CMV-seronegative. CDR3s include the opening cysteine and the closing phenylalanine or tryptophan. A D gene is named only where the DNA matches it firmly. The size entry is marked missing in some rows and otherwise reads once, few, many or a size class.

J | D | size | V | length | DNA | CDR3
TRBJ1-2 | . | . | TRBV2 | 13 | TGTGCCAGCAGTGAAGGCAGTAACTATGGCTACACCTTC | CASSEGSNYGYTF
TRBJ1-4 | TRBD1 | few | TRBV5-1 | 15 | TGCGCCAGCAGCTACCAGGGGACAGGAGATGAAAAACTGTTTTTT | CASSYQGTGDEKLFF
TRBJ1-1 | TRBD1 | . | TRBV7-9 | 15 | TGTGCCAGCAGCTCAGTCCAGGGGGCTAGGACTGAAGCTTTCTTT | CASSSVQGARTEAFF
TRBJ1-2 | . | . | TRBV7-9 | 13 | TGTTCCAGCAGCTTAGCGTCGGGTTATGGCTACACCTTC | CSSSLASGYGYTF
TRBJ2-1 | TRBD1 | . | TRBV30 | 14 | TGTGCCTGGATACAGGGGTTAACCTACAATGAGCAGTTCTTC | CAWIQGLTYNEQFF
TRBJ2-5 | TRBD2 | . | TRBV11-2 | 17 | TGTGCCAGCAGCCCCCAACCTTTACTAGCGGGTAAAGAGACCCAGTACTTC | CASSPQPLLAGKETQYF
TRBJ1-4 | TRBD1 | few | TRBV7-9 | 16 | TGTGCCAGCAGCTTAGGCGACAGGGGCCAGAGGGAAAAACTGTTTTTT | CASSLGDRGQREKLFF
TRBJ2-3 | TRBD2 | . | TRBV28 | 17 | TGTGCCAGCAGTTCCGGGACTAGCGGGATAACCACAGATACGCAGTATTTT | CASSSGTSGITTDTQYF
TRBJ2-7 | TRBD1 | . | TRBV27 | 15 | TGTGCCAGCAGTTTTGTGGGGACAGGGTCCTACGAGCAGTACTTC | CASSFVGTGSYEQYF
TRBJ2-6 | TRBD1 | . | TRBV4-1 | 17 | TGCGCCAGCAGCCCGCGGACAGGGAAGGCTGGGGCCAACGTCCTGACTTTC | CASSPRTGKAGANVLTF
TRBJ2-6 | . | . | TRBV18 | 18 | TGTGCCAGCTCACCAAGACAGGAGCTAGCCTCCGGGGCCAACGTCCTGACTTTC | CASSPRQELASGANVLTF
TRBJ1-2 | . | few | TRBV29-1 | 13 | TGCAGCGTTGAGCTGGGGGGTAACTATGGCTACACCTTC | CSVELGGNYGYTF
TRBJ2-7 | . | few | TRBV5-6 | 14 | TGTGCCAGCAGCTTGGCCGCAGGATCGAACGAGCAGTACTTC | CASSLAAGSNEQYF
TRBJ2-1 | TRBD2 | . | TRBV5-1 | 15 | TGCGCCAGCAGCCTTAGCGGGGGAGACTACAATGAGCAGTTCTTC | CASSLSGGDYNEQFF
TRBJ2-1 | TRBD2 | . | TRBV6-1 | 15 | TGTGCCAGCATACCTCGTATGGCGGGAGGGCATGAGCAGTTCTTC | CASIPRMAGGHEQFF
TRBJ1-1 | TRBD1 | . | TRBV7-3 | 17 | TGTGCCAGCAGCTTTAGCCCTATACAGGGGAGTAACACTGAAGCTTTCTTT | CASSFSPIQGSNTEAFF
TRBJ1-1 | . | few | TRBV7-3 | 14 | TGTGCCAGCAGCTTGGGGGGGCTGCACACTGAAGCTTTCTTT | CASSLGGLHTEAFF
TRBJ1-4 | . | few | TRBV19 | 19 | TGTGCCAGTAGTAAAAACCACCAGCGGGTAAGGGCCGCTAATGAAAAACTGTTTTTT | CASSKNHQRVRAANEKLFF
TRBJ2-2 | TRBD2 | . | TRBV11-2 | 15 | TGTGCCAGCAGCCAACGGGGGGTGTACACCGGGGAGCTGTTTTTT | CASSQRGVYTGELFF
TRBJ2-1 | . | . | TRBV7-9 | 15 | TGTGCCAGCAGCATATCTTCAACTAGAGTGGCTGAGCAGTTCTTC | CASSISSTRVAEQFF
TRBJ2-3 | . | . | TRBV7-2 | 15 | TGTGCCAGCAGCTTAGTGGTGGGAGCCGGAGATACGCAGTATTTT | CASSLVVGAGDTQYF
TRBJ2-3 | . | . | TRBV19 | 18 | TGTGCCAGTAGTATTAGGCTCTGGTTACCAGGCACCACAGATACGCAGTATTTT | CASSIRLWLPGTTDTQYF
TRBJ2-3 | TRBD2 | once | TRBV9 | 15 | TGTGCCAGCAGCGTAGTAGCGGGAGGCACAGATACGCAGTATTTT | CASSVVAGGTDTQYF
TRBJ2-3 | TRBD2 | . | TRBV11-3 | 15 | TGTGCCAGCAGCTTATCTGGGACTAACACAGATACGCAGTATTTT | CASSLSGTNTDTQYF
TRBJ2-3 | TRBD2 | . | TRBV2 | 14 | TGTGCCAGCCTCCTAGCGGGGGGGCTGGATACGCAGTATTTT | CASLLAGGLDTQYF
TRBJ2-3 | . | . | TRBV5-4 | 14 | TGTGCCAGCAGCTCCTACGAGGGCCGAGATACGCAGTATTTT | CASSSYEGRDTQYF
TRBJ2-3 | TRBD2 | once | TRBV4-3 | 16 | TGCGCCAGCAGCCTCACCTTGACTAGCTATGCAGATACGCAGTATTTT | CASSLTLTSYADTQYF
TRBJ2-7 | . | . | TRBV18 | 16 | TGTGCCAGCTCACCACTAACCGGGATTGGGGTCCTCGAGCAGTACTTC | CASSPLTGIGVLEQYF
TRBJ2-5 | TRBD1 | . | TRBV6-5 | 15 | TGTGCCAGCAGCAAACAGGGGAATCTAAGAGAGACCCAGTACTTC | CASSKQGNLRETQYF
TRBJ2-7 | TRBD1 | few | TRBV6-6 | 15 | TGTGCCAGCAGTCCGCCGACAGGGGGAATCTACGAGCAGTACTTC | CASSPPTGGIYEQYF
TRBJ2-1 | TRBD1 | . | TRBV11-3 | 14 | TGTGCCAGCGAGAAGCAGGGGGCGAATGATGAGCAGTTCTTC | CASEKQGANDEQFF
TRBJ2-3 | . | . | TRBV18 | 13 | TGTGCCAGCTCACCCCGTCGCACAGATACGCAGTATTTT | CASSPRRTDTQYF
TRBJ1-3 | TRBD1 | . | TRBV18 | 16 | TGTGCCAGCTCACCTGTTCGGACAGGTCCTGGAAACACCATATATTTT | CASSPVRTGPGNTIYF
TRBJ1-1 | TRBD1 | few | TRBV6-1 | 15 | TGTGCCAGCAGTGAATATGAGGCCAGGGGGACTGAAGCTTTCTTT | CASSEYEARGTEAFF
TRBJ1-1 | . | . | TRBV11-3 | 13 | TGTGCCAGCAGCTTAGGGGGGCGGACTGAAGCTTTCTTT | CASSLGGRTEAFF
TRBJ2-7 | TRBD2 | . | TRBV4-1 | 15 | TGCGCCAGCAGCCGGGCCGGCGGGGGAGCCTACGAGCAGTACTTC | CASSRAGGGAYEQYF
TRBJ1-5 | . | . | TRBV7-8 | 15 | TGTGCCAGCAGCTTAGGGCCAGATAGCAATCAGCCCCAGCATTTT | CASSLGPDSNQPQHF
TRBJ1-2 | TRBD1 | . | TRBV6-5 | 14 | TGTGCCAGCAGTTGGGGACAGCTCGGTGGTGGCTACACCTTC | CASSWGQLGGGYTF
TRBJ2-5 | . | . | TRBV7-9 | 14 | TGTGCCAGCAGCTATGGGCATTCCCAAGAGACCCAGTACTTC | CASSYGHSQETQYF
TRBJ1-1 | TRBD1 | . | TRBV7-2 | 19 | TGTGCCAGCAGCTTAGGCTACTTAGGGGGCAGAAGGATGAACACTGAAGCTTTCTTT | CASSLGYLGGRRMNTEAFF
TRBJ1-5 | TRBD1 | . | TRBV5-1 | 16 | TGCGCCCCGTCCCGGGACAGGGTTCGGCGCAATCAGCCCCAGCATTTT | CAPSRDRVRRNQPQHF
TRBJ2-3 | TRBD2 | . | TRBV4-3 | 17 | TGCGCCAGCAGCCATAGCGGGGGCGGAGAGGGCACAGATACGCAGTATTTT | CASSHSGGGEGTDTQYF
TRBJ1-2 | TRBD1 | once | TRBV5-5 | 15 | TGTGCCAGCAGTCCGACAGGGGGGGAATCCTATGGCTACACCTTC | CASSPTGGESYGYTF
TRBJ2-3 | . | . | TRBV11-3 | 15 | TGTGCCAGCAGCCCTAGGACAGGAGGGGCAGATACGCAGTATTTT | CASSPRTGGADTQYF
TRBJ1-1 | . | . | TRBV13 | 15 | TGTGCCAGCAGCTACTTACAGGGTCGACACACTGAAGCTTTCTTT | CASSYLQGRHTEAFF
TRBJ2-7 | TRBD2 | . | TRBV4-3 | 15 | TGCGCCAGCAGCCGTACTAGCGGGGGGACCTACGAGCAGTACTTC | CASSRTSGGTYEQYF
TRBJ1-1 | . | . | TRBV2 | 11 | TGTGCCAGCAGGGAGGCGTTTGAAGCTTTCTTT | CASREAFEAFF
TRBJ1-5 | . | . | TRBV7-9 | 16 | TGTTCCAGCAGCTTAGGTTCAGGCAATAGCAATCAGCCCCAGCATTTT | CSSSLGSGNSNQPQHF
TRBJ1-5 | TRBD1 | . | TRBV27 | 15 | TGTGCCAGCAGCCGTCCCAGGGGGCCGGGTCAGCCCCAGCATTTT | CASSRPRGPGQPQHF
TRBJ2-1 | TRBD1 | . | TRBV9 | 17 | TGTGCCAGCAGCGTAAGTCCCGGACAGGGGTCCTACAATGAGCAGTTCTTC | CASSVSPGQGSYNEQFF
TRBJ1-2 | . | . | TRBV5-1 | 14 | TGCGCCAGCAGCTGGACCTTCGGGGATTATGGCTACACCTTC | CASSWTFGDYGYTF
TRBJ1-1 | TRBD1 | . | TRBV28 | 15 | TGTGCCAGCAGGGCGGCCACAGGGGTCGCCACTGAAGCTTTCTTT | CASRAATGVATEAFF
TRBJ2-7 | TRBD1 | . | TRBV7-2 | 16 | TGTGCCAGCAGCCTGCAGGGACAGGGGTTGTCCTACGAGCAGTACTTC | CASSLQGQGLSYEQYF
TRBJ1-4 | TRBD1 | . | TRBV7-9 | 14 | TGTTCCAGCAGCAACAGGGGGCGGGTTGAAAAACTGTTTTTT | CSSSNRGRVEKLFF
TRBJ2-3 | . | . | TRBV9 | 15 | TGTGCCAGCAGCGGCGTCCAGGGGAACACAGATACGCAGTATTTT | CASSGVQGNTDTQYF
TRBJ2-7 | . | . | TRBV18 | 13 | TGTGCCAGCTCAATCGGACAGAGCTACGAGCAGTACTTC | CASSIGQSYEQYF
TRBJ2-7 | . | . | TRBV5-1 | 15 | TGCGCCAGCAGCTTGACAGGGCCGGGGTCCTACGAGCAGTACTTC | CASSLTGPGSYEQYF
TRBJ1-1 | TRBD1 | . | TRBV19 | 15 | TGTGCCAGTAGACCGGGACAGGGTAAAGTTACTGAAGCTTTCTTT | CASRPGQGKVTEAFF
TRBJ2-3 | . | . | TRBV5-1 | 15 | TGCGCCAGCAGACGGGGGGCGGGAGTCACAGATACGCAGTATTTT | CASRRGAGVTDTQYF
TRBJ1-1 | TRBD1 | once | TRBV29-1 | 13 | TGCAGCGTTCGGACAGGGTCGTTCACTGAAGCTTTCTTT | CSVRTGSFTEAFF